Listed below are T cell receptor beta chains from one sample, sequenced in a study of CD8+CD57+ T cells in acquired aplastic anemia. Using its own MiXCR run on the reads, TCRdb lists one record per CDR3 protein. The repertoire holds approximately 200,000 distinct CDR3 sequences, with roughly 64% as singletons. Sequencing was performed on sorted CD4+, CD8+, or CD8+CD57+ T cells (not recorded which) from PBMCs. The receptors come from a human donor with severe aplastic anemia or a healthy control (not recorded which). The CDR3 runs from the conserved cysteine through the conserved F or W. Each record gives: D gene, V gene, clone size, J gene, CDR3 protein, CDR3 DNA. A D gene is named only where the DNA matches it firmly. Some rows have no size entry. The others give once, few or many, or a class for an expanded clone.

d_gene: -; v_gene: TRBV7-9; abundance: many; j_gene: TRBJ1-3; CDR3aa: CASSDLPGSSGNTIYF; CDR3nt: TGTGCCAGCAGCGACCTACCGGGGTCCTCTGGAAACACCATATATTTT
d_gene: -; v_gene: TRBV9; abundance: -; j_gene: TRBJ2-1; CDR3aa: CASSDARVGEQFF; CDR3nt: TGTGCCAGCAGCGATGCCAGGGTAGGTGAGCAGTTCTTC
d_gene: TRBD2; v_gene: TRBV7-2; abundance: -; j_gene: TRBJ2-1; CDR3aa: CASSLDSGGHNEQFF; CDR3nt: TGTGCCAGCAGCTTAGATAGCGGGGGACACAATGAGCAGTTCTTC
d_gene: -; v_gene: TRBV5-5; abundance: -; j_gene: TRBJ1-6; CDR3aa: CSSSLAGLENSPLHF; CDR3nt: TGTTCCAGCAGCTTGGCAGGGCTCGAGAATTCACCCCTCCACTTT
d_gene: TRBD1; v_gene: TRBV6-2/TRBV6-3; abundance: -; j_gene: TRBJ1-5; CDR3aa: CASSPGQGFYQPQHF; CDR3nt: TGTGCCAGCAGCCCAGGACAGGGATTTTATCAGCCCCAGCATTTT
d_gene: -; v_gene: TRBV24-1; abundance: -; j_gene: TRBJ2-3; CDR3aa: CATSEHYTDTQYF; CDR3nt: TGTGCCACCAGTGAACACTACACAGATACGCAGTATTTT
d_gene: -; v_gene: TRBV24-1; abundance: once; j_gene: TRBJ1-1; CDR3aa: CATSASDGNTEAFF; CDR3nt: TGTGCCACCAGTGCGTCGGACGGGAACACTGAAGCTTTCTTT
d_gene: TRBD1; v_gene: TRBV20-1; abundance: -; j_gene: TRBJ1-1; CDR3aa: CSGTGDMNTEAFF; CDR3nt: TGCAGTGGGACAGGAGACATGAACACTGAAGCTTTCTTT
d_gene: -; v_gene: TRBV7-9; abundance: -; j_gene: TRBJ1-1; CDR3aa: CASSLVGELREAFF; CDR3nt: TGTGCCAGCAGCTTAGTCGGTGAGCTTAGGGAAGCTTTCTTT
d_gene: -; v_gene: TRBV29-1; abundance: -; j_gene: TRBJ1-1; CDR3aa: CSATDSSGAFF; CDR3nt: TGCAGCGCTACGGACAGCTCTGGAGCTTTCTTT
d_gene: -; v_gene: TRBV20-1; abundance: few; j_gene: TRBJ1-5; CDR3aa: CSASRRGTSGGYEQPQHF; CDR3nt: TGCAGTGCTTCTCGTCGCGGGACTAGCGGGGGATACGAGCAGCCCCAGCATTTT
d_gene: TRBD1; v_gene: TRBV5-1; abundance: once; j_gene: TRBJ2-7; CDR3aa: CASCGGTGGSERYF; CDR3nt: TGCGCCAGCTGCGGTGGGACAGGGGGATCCGAGCGGTACTTC
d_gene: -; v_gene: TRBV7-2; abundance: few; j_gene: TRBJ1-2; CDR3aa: CASSSDAIGSGYTF; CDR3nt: TGTGCCAGCAGCTCCGATGCGATAGGCAGTGGCTACACCTTC
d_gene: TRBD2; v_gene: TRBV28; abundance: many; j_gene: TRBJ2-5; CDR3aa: CASTEAGGLETQYF; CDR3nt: TGTGCCAGCACTGAGGCGGGGGGGCTCGAGACCCAGTACTTC
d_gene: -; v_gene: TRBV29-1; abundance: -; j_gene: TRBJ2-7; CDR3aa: CSHAGRYEQYF; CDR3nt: TGCAGCCACGCAGGGCGGTACGAGCAGTACTTC
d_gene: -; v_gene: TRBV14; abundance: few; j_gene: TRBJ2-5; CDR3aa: CASSRRLQETQYF; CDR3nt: TGTGCCAGCAGCCGCCGGCTCCAGGAGACCCAGTACTTC
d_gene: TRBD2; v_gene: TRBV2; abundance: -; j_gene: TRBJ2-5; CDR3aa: CASSGLAGSQETQYF; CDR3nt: TGTGCCAGCTCGGGACTAGCGGGAAGTCAAGAGACCCAGTACTTC
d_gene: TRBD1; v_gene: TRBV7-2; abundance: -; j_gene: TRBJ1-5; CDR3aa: CASSLGTEGQPQHF; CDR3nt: TGTGCTAGCAGCTTAGGGACAGAGGGTCAGCCCCAGCATTTT
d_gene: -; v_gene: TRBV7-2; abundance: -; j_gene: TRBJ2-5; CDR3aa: CASSLGGQTQETQYF; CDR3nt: TGTGCCAGCAGCTTAGGTGGACAGACCCAAGAGACCCAGTACTTC
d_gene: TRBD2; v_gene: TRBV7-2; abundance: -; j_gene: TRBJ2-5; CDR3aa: CASSTSSGGPWETQYF; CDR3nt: TGTGCCAGCAGCACTTCATCGGGGGGGCCTTGGGAGACCCAGTACTTC
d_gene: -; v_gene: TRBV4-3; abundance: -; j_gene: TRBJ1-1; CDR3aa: CASSQGVNTEAFF; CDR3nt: TGCGCCAGCAGCCAAGGTGTGAACACTGAAGCTTTCTTT
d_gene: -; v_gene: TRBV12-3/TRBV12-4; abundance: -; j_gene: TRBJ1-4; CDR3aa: CASKGVEEKLFF; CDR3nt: TGTGCCAGCAAGGGGGTAGAGGAAAAACTGTTTTTT
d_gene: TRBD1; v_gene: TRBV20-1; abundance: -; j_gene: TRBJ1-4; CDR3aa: CSARDRGVTNEKLFF; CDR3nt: TGCAGTGCCCGGGACAGGGGGGTAACTAATGAAAAACTGTTTTTT
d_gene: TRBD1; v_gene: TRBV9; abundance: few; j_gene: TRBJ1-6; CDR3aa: CASSVGGTDNSPLHF; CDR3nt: TGTGCCAGCAGCGTAGGGGGGACAGATAATTCACCCCTCCACTTT
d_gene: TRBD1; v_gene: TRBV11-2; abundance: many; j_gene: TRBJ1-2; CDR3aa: CASSLTGGANYGYTF; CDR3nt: TGTGCCAGCAGCTTGACAGGGGGAGCTAACTATGGCTACACCTTC